What follows describes a single TCR beta chain. This sample also contains other DNA sequences that code for the same CDR3. The data are from a study of cytomegalovirus exposure and HLA in healthy donors. Vbeta (60) and Jbeta (13) primers were used in the PCR. The assay was immunoSEQ multiplex PCR, and TCRdb's table has in-frame clones only and misses some. The table has under 140,000 clones, approximately 86% seen once. Germline assignment: CDR1 SGHRS and CDR2 YFSETQ. V dropped 4 bases and J dropped 1; count of bases not matched to a gene: 3. CDR3 size: 14 residues. The sequencing sample was made of PBMCs. The J gene is TRBJ1-1, the V gene TRBV5-1; TRBD1 agrees at 8 bases. This clonotype was sampled from a man in his forties in good health and CMV-seronegative. CDR3 protein: CASSGQGGNTEAFF. The CDR3 bases are TGCGCCAGCAGCGGACAGGGTGGGAACACTGAAGCTTTCTTT.